The rows below give T cell receptor beta chains drawn from one sample of a study of blood T cell repertoires in COVID-19. The assay was immunoSEQ multiplex PCR, and TCRdb's table has in-frame clones only and misses some. The sample includes about 480,000 clones, more than 75% of them seen just once. The sequenced sample consisted of PBMCs or T cells enriched from blood (not recorded which). These TCRs come from a woman between 35 and 50 years old who had recovered from COVID-19. CDR3s include the opening cysteine and the closing phenylalanine or tryptophan. D genes are given only for firm matches. Not all rows give a size; the values are once, few, many and, for expanded clones, a class.

v_call	clone_size	j_call	d_call	cdr3_aa	cdr3_nt
TRBV11-2	NA	TRBJ1-1	NA	CASSLQGGTEAFF	TGTGCCAGCAGCTTACAGGGAGGGACTGAAGCTTTCTTT
TRBV7-9	once	TRBJ2-1	TRBD2	CASSFSTSGKEQFF	TGTGCCAGCAGCTTTTCGACTAGCGGGAAAGAGCAGTTCTTC
TRBV19	NA	TRBJ1-1	NA	CASTLTGGGANTEAFF	TGTGCCAGTACCCTAACCGGTGGGGGGGCGAACACTGAAGCTTTCTTT
TRBV19	NA	TRBJ2-1	NA	CASSNKLGPYNEQFF	TGTGCCAGTAGTAACAAACTAGGCCCCTACAATGAGCAGTTCTTC
TRBV10-3	NA	TRBJ2-7	TRBD2	CANSGKDGLAGAGEQYF	TGTGCCAACTCGGGAAAAGACGGACTAGCGGGAGCTGGCGAGCAGTACTTC
TRBV4-3	once	TRBJ2-1	TRBD2	CASSPRGTSGRYEQFF	TGCGCCAGCAGCCCACGGGGGACTAGCGGGAGGTATGAGCAGTTCTTC
TRBV6-5	NA	TRBJ2-7	TRBD2	CASSYRGGYEQYF	TGTGCCAGCAGTTACCGGGGGGGTTACGAGCAGTACTTC
TRBV6-2/TRBV6-3	few	TRBJ1-1	NA	CASSRLRFLNTEAFF	TGTGCCAGCAGTCGCCTAAGATTTTTGAACACTGAAGCTTTCTTT
TRBV24-1	NA	TRBJ1-5	TRBD1	CATSKGGQRINQPQHF	TGTGCCACCAGTAAGGGGGGACAGCGGATAAATCAGCCCCAGCATTTT
TRBV5-6	NA	TRBJ1-2	TRBD1	CASSDTGGNGYTF	TGTGCCAGCAGCGACACAGGGGGGAATGGCTACACCTTC
TRBV5-5	NA	TRBJ1-1	NA	CASSLSPLMNTEAFF	TGTGCCAGCAGCTTGAGCCCGCTCATGAACACTGAAGCTTTCTTT
TRBV11-2	NA	TRBJ2-5	TRBD2	CASSTGLLETQYF	TGTGCCAGCAGCACGGGACTACTGGAGACCCAGTACTTC
TRBV18	NA	TRBJ1-4	TRBD1	CASSSRQGASNEKLFF	TGTGCCAGCTCGAGTCGACAGGGGGCGTCTAATGAAAAACTGTTTTTT
TRBV7-9	NA	TRBJ1-1	NA	CATTGAYTEAFF	TGTGCCACCACCGGGGCCTACACTGAAGCTTTCTTT
TRBV10-3	NA	TRBJ1-2	NA	CAISESGADYGYTF	TGTGCCATCAGTGAGTCTGGGGCAGACTATGGCTACACCTTC
TRBV19	NA	TRBJ1-2	TRBD1	CASSIPTGSYGYTF	TGTGCCAGTAGTATACCGACAGGGAGTTATGGCTACACCTTC
TRBV11-3	NA	TRBJ2-7	TRBD2	CASSPGLAETNYEQYF	TGTGCCAGCAGCCCTGGACTAGCGGAGACCAACTACGAGCAGTACTTC
TRBV7-2	few	TRBJ1-2	NA	CASSPGLLTYGYTF	TGTGCCAGCAGCCCAGGACTGCTGACTTATGGCTACACCTTC
TRBV24-1	NA	TRBJ2-4	NA	CATSDPGGNIQYF	TGTGCCACCAGTGATCCCGGAGGGAACATTCAGTACTTC
TRBV12-5	NA	TRBJ1-5	NA	CASGLDRFNQPQHF	TGTGCTAGTGGTTTGGACAGGTTCAATCAGCCCCAGCATTTT
TRBV18	NA	TRBJ2-7	TRBD2	CASSQGLAGLAGEQYF	TGTGCCAGCTCACAGGGACTAGCGGGACTAGCGGGGGAGCAGTACTTC
TRBV18	NA	TRBJ2-1	TRBD2	CASSLWTSGSSYNEQFF	TGTGCCAGCTCACTTTGGACTAGCGGGAGCTCTTACAATGAGCAGTTCTTC
TRBV4-3	NA	TRBJ2-7	TRBD1	CASSQAGTEHYEQYF	TGCGCCAGCAGCCAAGCCGGGACAGAGCATTACGAGCAGTACTTC
TRBV19	NA	TRBJ2-1	NA	CASTRPGYNEQFF	TGTGCCAGTACCCGGCCCGGGTACAATGAGCAGTTCTTC
TRBV6-2/TRBV6-3	NA	TRBJ1-2	NA	CASRRLSGGSYGYTF	TGTGCCAGCCGCCGTTTGAGCGGAGGAAGCTATGGCTACACCTTC
TRBV3-1/TRBV3-2	few	TRBJ2-2	NA	CASSQGLTGTGELFF	TGTGCCAGCAGCCAAGGGTTAACCGGGACCGGGGAGCTGTTTTTT
TRBV24-1	once	TRBJ2-2	TRBD2	CATSDLTSGNTGELFF	TGTGCCACCAGTGATTTGACTAGCGGAAACACCGGGGAGTTGTTTTTT
TRBV4-1	NA	TRBJ2-7	NA	CASGLPGHLSYEQYF	TGCGCCAGCGGACTCCCGGGACACCTTTCCTACGAGCAGTACTTC
TRBV4-3	NA	TRBJ1-2	NA	CASSQDRGSDYTF	TGCGCCAGCAGCCAAGATCGGGGAAGTGACTACACCTTC
TRBV15	NA	TRBJ2-2	TRBD1	CATSGQGFRSGELFF	TGTGCCACCTCGGGACAGGGGTTTCGGTCCGGGGAGCTGTTTTTT
TRBV28	NA	TRBJ2-7	NA	CASSPGAANDYEQYF	TGTGCCAGCAGCCCTGGGGCAGCCAACGACTACGAGCAGTACTTC
TRBV12-2	NA	TRBJ2-1	NA	CASRLGGRRNCRSYNEQFF	TGTGCAAGTCGCTTAGGCGGGCGCAGAAACTGTCGCTCCTACAATGAGCAGTTCTTC
TRBV20-1	NA	TRBJ1-1	NA	CSASEPRDSTEAFF	TGCAGTGCTAGTGAACCCCGCGACAGTACTGAAGCTTTCTTT
TRBV10-3	NA	TRBJ1-4	NA	CAISGEGTTNEKLFF	TGTGCCATCAGTGGGGAGGGGACAACTAATGAAAAACTGTTTTTT
TRBV12-3/TRBV12-4	NA	TRBJ1-2	NA	CASSPSSFEGYTF	TGTGCCAGCAGTCCTTCCTCATTTGAGGGCTACACCTTC
TRBV5-1	few	TRBJ1-2	TRBD1	CASSGTDRSSPSEGYTF	TGCGCCAGCAGCGGAACGGACAGGTCGAGTCCCTCAGAGGGCTACACCTTC
TRBV7-9	NA	TRBJ1-4	TRBD1	CASSLGTVKNEKLFF	TGTGCCAGCAGCCTCGGGACAGTGAAGAATGAAAAACTGTTTTTT
TRBV6-2/TRBV6-3	NA	TRBJ2-7	NA	CASSYSQVEGYEQYF	TGTGCCAGCAGTTACTCGCAGGTTGAGGGCTACGAGCAGTACTTC
TRBV4-1	NA	TRBJ2-7	NA	CASSQEKSGSYEQYF	TGCGCCAGCAGCCAAGAGAAAAGCGGATCCTACGAGCAGTACTTC
TRBV10-3	NA	TRBJ2-7	TRBD1	CAISESNRGEQYF	TGTGCCATCAGTGAGTCCAACAGGGGAGAGCAGTACTTC
TRBV9	NA	TRBJ2-3	TRBD2	CASSVDVRGLAGVSSTDTQYF	TGTGCCAGCAGCGTAGATGTTAGGGGTCTAGCGGGAGTCTCTAGCACAGATACGCAGTATTTT
TRBV9	once	TRBJ2-1	TRBD2	CASSISGRTYNEQFF	TGTGCCAGCAGCATTAGCGGGAGGACTTACAATGAGCAGTTCTTC
TRBV9	NA	TRBJ2-5	NA	CASSSRPGETQYF	TGTGCCAGCAGCTCCCGTCCAGGCGAGACCCAGTACTTC
TRBV6-5	NA	TRBJ1-1	NA	CASNYGTSIVEAFF	TGTGCCAGCAATTACGGGACTTCAATCGTAGAAGCTTTCTTT
TRBV5-1	NA	TRBJ2-4	NA	CASSLGQSGPKNIQYF	TGCGCCAGCAGCTTAGGACAGTCTGGGCCAAAAAACATTCAGTACTTC
TRBV10-3	NA	TRBJ2-3	TRBD2	CAIRGGAGRSTDTQYF	TGTGCCATCCGGGGGGGGGCGGGACGCTCCACAGATACGCAGTATTTT
TRBV28	NA	TRBJ1-5	NA	CASSLSAWRGNQPQHF	TGTGCCAGCAGTTTATCCGCGTGGAGGGGTAATCAGCCCCAGCATTTT
TRBV7-2	NA	TRBJ2-7	TRBD2	CASSPLTSGSSYEQYF	TGTGCCAGCAGCCCACTCACTAGCGGCAGCTCCTACGAGCAGTACTTC
TRBV6-5	NA	TRBJ1-3	NA	CASSYSGPSGNTIYF	TGTGCCAGCAGTTACTCGGGGCCGTCTGGAAACACCATATATTTT
TRBV7-8	NA	TRBJ2-1	NA	CASSTGLRPYNEQFF	TGTGCCAGCAGCACGGGACTTAGACCTTACAATGAGCAGTTCTTC
TRBV27	NA	TRBJ1-6	NA	CASKFNGGSSENSPLHF	TGTGCCAGCAAATTCAATGGGGGCTCTTCAGAAAATTCACCCCTCCACTTT
TRBV19	NA	TRBJ1-2	TRBD1	CASSPRAGQGADGYTF	TGTGCCAGTAGTCCTCGCGCGGGACAGGGGGCCGATGGCTACACCTTC